The 29 T cell receptor beta chains below were found in one sample sequenced in a study of T-cell reconstitution after alpha-beta-depleted transplantation in children. A TCRbeta library incorporating unique molecular identifiers was prepared. TCRdb reprocessed the PCR reads via MiXCR and lists one record per CDR3 protein. The data contain around 580,000 distinct CDR3 sequences, roughly 23% of them seen just once; the ten biggest clones take up about 14%. This specimen consisted of PBMCs, mostly from graft donor cells, obtained 360 days after TCRalphabeta/CD19-depleted stem cell transplant. These receptors all stem from a boy under three years old who had a stem cell transplant for acute myeloid leukemia, so the T cells may come from the graft donor.

V and J are TRBV28 and TRBJ1-5; 7 nucleotides match TRBD1. Looked up from germline, CDR1 is MDHEN and CDR2 is SYDVKM. The CDR3 is 17 amino acids. V lost 2 bases, J lost 0 bases, and 7 bases stayed unmatched. The DNA for the CDR3 is TGTGCCAGCAGTTTACGACAGGGAGGGTATAGCAATCAGCCCCAGCATTTT. This translates into CASSLRQGGYSNQPQHF.

This clonotype appeared a few times. V and J are TRBV20-1 and TRBJ2-2, with 7 bases fitting TRBD2. J was trimmed by 1 base and V by 1 base; bases with no gene match: 3. This CDR3 has 15 residues. The germline V gene encodes CDR1 DFQATT and CDR2 SNEGSKA (reference sequence). CDR3 amino acids: CSARGGGENTGELFF. The CDR3 DNA reads as TGCAGTGCTAGAGGCGGGGGTGAGAACACCGGGGAGCTGTTTTTT.

This clonotype was seen a handful of times. V gene TRBV24-1 combines with J gene TRBJ2-7; 10 bases agree with TRBD1. The CDR3 contains 16 residues. In germline, CDR1 is KGHDR, CDR2 SFDVKD. V lost 4 bases, J lost 5 bases, and 10 bases stayed unmatched. The CDR3 bases are TGTGCCACCAGTGAAGGGACAGGGGTCGCCAAGGACGAGCAGTACTTC. Translated, it gives CATSEGTGVAKDEQYF.

This chain uses TRBV18 with TRBJ1-1, with D perhaps matching TRBD1 (5 bases). This CDR3 has 15 residues. In germline, CDR1 is KGHSH, CDR2 LQKENI. Trimming cost V 2 bases and J 1 base, with 11 bases left between them. The CDR3 DNA is TGTGCCAGCTCACCAACCGACAGTGAGAACACTGAAGCTTTCTTT. Its protein is CASSPTDSENTEAFF.

This clonotype was observed at least ten times. The chain has TRBV5-6 and TRBJ2-1; perhaps TRBD1 as D (6 bases). The CDR3 covers 20 residues. V was pared by 5 bases and J by 0 bases, with 27 bases between. Germline lookup yields CDR1 SGHDT and CDR2 YYEEEE. The CDR3 reads CASRVTGPTTTPSSYNEQFF. CDR3 sequence (DNA): TGTGCCAGCAGAGTGACAGGCCCTACGACTACTCCGAGCTCCTACAATGAGCAGTTCTTC.

This clonotype was detected ten times or more. J is TRBJ2-5 and V is TRBV3-1; D remains ambiguous. Deletions cut 3 bases from V and 5 bases from J, with 16 bases between. The germline V gene encodes CDR1 LGHDT and CDR2 YNNKEL (reference sequence). This CDR3 has 15 residues. The CDR3 is CASSQDWSRVETQYF. For the CDR3, the DNA is TGTGCCAGCAGCCAGGATTGGAGTAGGGTCGAGACCCAGTACTTC.

The CDR3 DNA follows: TGTGCCAGCAGCACCGGACGTTATTACTCCTACGAGCAGTACGTC. As protein: CASSTGRYYSYEQYV. The chain links TRBV28 to TRBJ2-7; D is ambiguous. The length of the CDR3 is 15 residues. V dropped 6 bases and J dropped 0 bases, with 15 bases sitting between them. Germline V CDR1 and CDR2: MDHEN, SYDVKM.

This clonotype came up a few times. The chain links TRBV24-1 to TRBJ2-1; 8 bases fit TRBD2. Germline CDR1 and CDR2: KGHDR and SFDVKD. V dropped 4 bases and J dropped 5; count of bases not matched to a gene: 9. The CDR3 consists of 16 residues. CDR3 residues: CATSDPPGGLDNEQFF. The DNA of the CDR3 is TGTGCCACCAGTGACCCTCCGGGGGGGCTCGACAATGAGCAGTTCTTC.

The chain employs TRBV5-1 and TRBJ2-5; D assignment may be TRBD1 or TRBD2 (5 bases each). The CDR3 covers 14 residues. V was pared by 1 base and J by 5 bases, with 12 bases between. The germline gives CDR1 SGHRS, CDR2 YFSETQ. The CDR3 spells CASSLRGHVETQYF. For the CDR3, the DNA is TGCGCCAGCAGCTTGCGGGGCCATGTGGAGACCCAGTACTTC.

The J gene is TRBJ2-1, the V gene TRBV20-1, with D tentatively TRBD1 (8 bases). V dropped 0 bases and J dropped 7 bases, with 19 bases sitting between them. The CDR3 runs to 16 residues. In germline, CDR1 is DFQATT, CDR2 SNEGSKA (reference sequence). The CDR3 region has the DNA TGCAGTGCTAGAGATCACAGGGGGGGGGCCTTAAATGAGCAGTTCTTC. The encoded protein is CSARDHRGGALNEQFF.

This clonotype was seen a few times. V is TRBV12-3 or TRBV12-4 and J is TRBJ2-7; the match to TRBD1 covers 8 bases. J was trimmed by 3 bases and V by 6 bases; bases with no gene match: 4. The CDR3 is 13 residues long. CDR3 sequence (DNA): TGTGCCAGCAGCAGGGACAGGAACTACGAGCAGTACGTC. It is translated as CASSRDRNYEQYV.

The genes are TRBV5-6 and TRBJ2-5; D might be TRBD1 (6 bases). This CDR3 has 14 residues. Trimming removed 4 bases from V and 3 bases from J, with 13 bases in between. From germline, CDR1 is SGHDT and CDR2 YYEEEE. The CDR3 nucleotides read TGTGCCAGCAGCGCAATCGCAGGGGAAGAGACCCAGTACTTC. The encoded protein is CASSAIAGEETQYF.

This clonotype turned up a few times. The chain has TRBV20-1 and TRBJ2-7; 15 positions match TRBD2. The CDR3 spans 18 residues. V lost 3 bases, J lost 0 bases, and 9 bases stayed unmatched. CDR1 and CDR2 from the germline V gene are DFQATT and SNEGSKA (reference sequence). The chain's CDR3 is CSASGGLAGGVLSYEQYF. The CDR3 region has the DNA TGCAGTGCTAGTGGGGGACTAGCGGGGGGTGTCCTCTCCTACGAGCAGTACTTC.

This clonotype was counted only a few times. The J gene is TRBJ2-7, the V gene TRBV15; TRBD1 matches at 9 bases. Looked up from germline, CDR1 is LNHNV and CDR2 is YYDKDF (reference sequence). The CDR3 is made up of 16 amino acids. The ends lost 5 bases at V and 3 bases at J; junction bases unmatched: 11. Written as DNA, the CDR3 is TGTGCCACCAGCGGAAAACAGGGGGCTAAGTTCTACGAGCAGTACTTC. Protein sequence: CATSGKQGAKFYEQYF.

In this sample, this clonotype turned up a few times. V is TRBV7-9 and J is TRBJ2-2, with D perhaps assigned TRBD1 or TRBD2 (5 bases each). V lost 4 bases, J lost 6 bases, and 12 bases lay in between. The CDR3 has 14 amino acids. CDR1 and CDR2 from the germline V gene are SEHNR and FQNEAQ (reference sequence). CDR3 sequence: CASSSGRSAGELFF. The CDR3 region has the DNA TGTGCCAGCAGCTCGGGACGCTCCGCCGGGGAGCTGTTTTTT. Based on the CDR3 plus reference TRBV7-9 and TRBJ2-2, the full variable domain is DTGVSQNPRHKITKRGQNVTFRCDPISEHNRLYWYRQTLGQGPEFLTYFQNEAQLEKSRLLSDRFSAERPKGSFSTLEIQRTEQGDSAMYLCASSSGRSAGELFFGEGSRLTVL.

This clonotype has more than one count but fewer than ten. The chain combines TRBV12-3 or TRBV12-4 with TRBJ2-6; 10 bases are a match to TRBD1. This CDR3 is built from 17 residues. V shed 4 bases, J shed 0 bases, and the junction held 3 bases outside the gene matches. The CDR3 is CASSWTGGTSGANVLTF. CDR3 nucleotides: TGTGCCAGCAGTTGGACAGGGGGGACCTCTGGGGCCAACGTCCTGACTTTC.

This clonotype appeared many times. The CDR3 here is CASSVATGVTEAFF. DNA of the CDR3: TGTGCCAGCAGCGTAGCTACGGGGGTTACTGAAGCTTTCTTT. V usage is TRBV9 and J usage is TRBJ1-1; tentative D call: TRBD1 (5 bases). The germline CDR1 and CDR2 sequences are SGDLS and YYNGEE. This CDR3 has 14 amino acids. Trimming left V 0 bases short and J 5 bases short, with 11 bases between.

The chain uses TRBV4-3 and TRBJ2-5; tentatively, D is TRBD2 (5 bases). CDR1 and CDR2 (germline): LGHNA, YSLEER. The CDR3 has 16 amino acids. The ends were cut back, 3 bases at V and 2 bases at J, with 16 bases in the middle. The CDR3 loop is CASSQSLGGRQETQYF. Written as DNA, the CDR3 is TGCGCCAGCAGCCAGAGTTTAGGAGGAAGGCAAGAGACCCAGTACTTC.

This clonotype occurred many times. The chain employs TRBV25-1 and TRBJ1-3; D uncertain. The CDR3 loop spans 17 amino acids. V dropped 1 base and J dropped 0 bases, with 13 bases sitting between them. Germline CDR1 and CDR2: MGHDK and SYGVNS. As DNA, the CDR3 is TGTGCCAGCAGTGAATCGAGGTTTGCTGACTCTGGAAACACCATATATTTT. This sequence encodes CASSESRFADSGNTIYF.

Of note for this clonotype: At one end the junction does not follow the germline gene, possibly because of a read error. V is TRBV7-2 and J is TRBJ1-3, with D possibly TRBD1 on 6 matching bases. The CDR3 consists of 16 residues. CDR1 is SGHTA and CDR2 is FQGNSA in the germline V gene. CDR3 residues: CASSSRGMSSENTIYF. The CDR3 DNA reads as TGTGCCAGCAGTTCAAGGGGGATGAGCTCTGAAAACACCATATATTTT.

The rearrangement joins TRBV6-5 to TRBJ1-6; no firm D call. V was shortened by 0 bases and J by 7 bases, with 10 bases between the two germline ends. Per the germline V gene, CDR1 is MNHEY and CDR2 is SVGAGI. The length of the CDR3 is 15 residues. The CDR3 region is CASSYSETENSPLHF. The DNA for the CDR3 is TGTGCCAGCAGTTACTCTGAAACCGAGAATTCACCCCTCCACTTT.

The chain recombines TRBV9 with TRBJ2-1, with D perhaps TRBD1 or TRBD2 (6 bases each). This CDR3 comprises 14 residues. V dropped 4 bases and J dropped 7 bases, with 15 bases sitting between them. Germline V gene sequence: CDR1 SGDLS, CDR2 YYNGEE. In nucleotides, the CDR3 is TGTGCCAGCAGCCCCAGCAGGGGACTGAATGAGCAGTTCTTC. This sequence encodes CASSPSRGLNEQFF.

Concerning this clonotype: A read error is possible here, since a much larger clone lies one base away. CDR3 in amino acids: CSAPTGREGHPQHF. In nucleotides, the CDR3 is TGCAGTGCCCCAACAGGGAGGGAAGGGCATCCCCAGCATTTT. The gene calls are TRBV20-1 and TRBJ1-5, with a weak D call TRBD1 (6 bases). With 6 bases removed from V and 10 bases from J, the gap between germline ends came to 22 bases. Germline-derived CDR1 and CDR2 are DFQATT and SNEGSKA (reference sequence). The CDR3 runs to 14 residues.

This clonotype was seen only once. For the CDR3, the DNA is TGCGCCAGCAGCTGGTCGATTACAGTGAACACTGAAGCTTTCTTT. This translates into CASSWSITVNTEAFF. The chain couples TRBV5-1 to TRBJ1-1, with D hard to call. Germline lookup yields CDR1 SGHRS and CDR2 YFSETQ. This CDR3 has 15 amino acids. V dropped 3 bases and J dropped 0 bases, with 12 bases sitting between them. The whole variable domain, remainder taken from reference TRBV5-1 and TRBJ1-1, is KAGVTQTPRYLIKTRGQQVTLSCSPISGHRSVSWYQQTPGQGLQFLFEYFSETQRNKGNFPGRFSGRQFSNSRSEMNVSTLELGDSALYLCASSWSITVNTEAFFGQGTRLTVV.

The sample holds many counts of this clonotype. This chain links TRBV29-1 with TRBJ2-5; D not certain. The CDR3 contains 11 residues. The germline V and J ends were trimmed by 3 bases and 5 bases, with 7 bases remaining between them. Germline assignment: CDR1 SQVTM and CDR2 ANQGSEA. This chain's CDR3 is CSVEAMETQYF. Here the CDR3 DNA reads TGCAGCGTTGAGGCAATGGAGACCCAGTACTTC.

The rearrangement links TRBV12-3 or TRBV12-4 to TRBJ1-5, with unresolved D. The CDR3 is made up of 14 amino acids. The V end was cut by 6 bases, the J end by 0 bases, with 9 bases between. The CDR3 sequence: CASSPAGSNQPQHF. The CDR3, as DNA: TGTGCCAGCAGCCCTGCGGGTAGCAATCAGCCCCAGCATTTT.

J is TRBJ1-3 and V is TRBV4-3; perhaps TRBD1 as D (6 bases). V lost 4 bases, J lost 0 bases, and 13 bases lay in between. The germline CDR1 and CDR2 sequences are LGHNA and YSLEER. The CDR3 contains 16 residues. In DNA form, the CDR3 reads TGCGCCAGCAGCCTTACCGGAGGGGGCTCTGGAAACACCATATATTTT. Translating it yields CASSLTGGGSGNTIYF.

This clonotype was seen many times. This chain uses TRBV20-1 with TRBJ2-1; the D gene is possibly TRBD1 (6 bases). CDR1 is DFQATT and CDR2 is SNEGSKA in the germline V gene (reference sequence). The V and J ends lost 5 bases and 5 bases respectively, with 13 bases between them. The CDR3 contains 13 residues. The CDR3 reads CSAEKTGDNEQFF. In DNA form, the CDR3 reads TGCAGTGCTGAAAAGACAGGAGACAATGAGCAGTTCTTC.

The V and J genes are TRBV7-2 and TRBJ2-3; TRBD2 is a possible D gene (6 bases). Trimming took off 5 bases at V and 4 bases at J, with 13 bases between the two ends. The CDR3 length is 14 residues. Germline V gene lookup returns CDR1 SGHTA and CDR2 FQGNSA. The CDR3: CASSPQSGADTQYF. The CDR3 DNA sequence: TGTGCCAGCAGCCCTCAGTCGGGGGCAGATACGCAGTATTTT.